This T cell receptor beta chain was sequenced in a study of beta chain features in type 1 diabetes. Broader study findings: Researchers reported that naive, central memory and Treg TCRB repertoires appeared more similar in patients than in healthy donors. Any PCR bias toward short templates would affect both groups alike.

V shed 2 bases and J shed 4 bases, with 10 bases lying between them. The germline V gene has CDR1 LNHNV and CDR2 YYDKDF (reference sequence). The length of the CDR3 is 14 residues. Details on this clone: The antigen remains unidentified.

Sorting with CD45RO/CCR7/CD25/CD127/CD95/CD27 yielded naive, central memory, regulatory and stem-like memory CD4+ cells. Without exception, sorted populations had purity beyond 95%. Expressed TCRB transcripts were sequenced after all isolated RNA was converted to cDNA. Here immunoSEQ multiplex PCR was the method, and the copy in TCRdb shows in-frame clones only, minus some. In the table there are about 410,000 clones, approximately 15% of which are singletons. The V and J genes are TRBV15 and TRBJ2-3, with D maybe TRBD1 (5 bases). Sequences were obtained from naive CD4+ T cells from blood. The receptor was isolated from a man between 25 and 39 years old in good health. The CDR3 loop reads CATSRLTRADTQYF. CDR3 sequence (DNA): TGTGCCACCAGCAGACTGACCAGGGCAGATACGCAGTATTTT. The whole variable domain, remainder taken from reference TRBV15 and TRBJ2-3, is DAMVIQNPRYQVTQFGKPVTLSCSQTLNHNVMYWYQQKSSQAPKLLFHYYDKDFNNEADTPDNFQSRRPNTSFCFLDIRSPGLGDTAMYLCATSRLTRADTQYFGPGTRLTVL.